This TCR beta chain derives from a study of human T cells and chemical hapten exposure. Study summary: Yields of TCR per sample differed, chiefly owing to small differences in pooled library volume.

Separate cDNA molecules received unique molecular identifiers, which the library attached to them. Per the original methods: A typical sample had roughly 96,000 TCRs, with about 23,224 to 690,600 overall. Via MiXCR, TCRdb re-called the 5' RACE reads, giving one row per CDR3 protein. TCRdb assigned the V and J calls; the authors' analysis was not used. The repertoire holds 110,000 or so distinct CDR3 sequences, roughly 19% seen once, with 2.8% in the top ten. Whole-study findings and limits: There was no change with DPC sensitization in TCRs above 1 in 1000 frequency.

Whole blood, unfractionated, served as the material for total RNA extraction. Trimming shortened V by 0 bases and J by 6 bases, and 15 bases separated the two germline ends. There are 16 residues in the CDR3. CDR1 and CDR2 from the germline V gene are LNHNV and YYDKDF (reference sequence). Details on this clonotype: Its antigen is undetermined.

The chain uses TRBV15 and TRBJ2-1; TRBD2 is a possible D gene (6 bases). The sequence was collected from a human donor in good health. The CDR3 region has the DNA TGTGCCACCAGCAGAGATCTGGGGGGAGCGGCCAATGAGCAGTTCTTC. Its translation: CATSRDLGGAANEQFF.